The clone carrying this T cell receptor (beta chain) was seen a few times. Its target is unknown. CDR1 is ENHRY and CDR2 is SYGVKD in the germline V gene. V shed 5 bases and J 7 bases; nucleotides not matched to a gene: 15. The CDR3 consists of 17 residues. This record comes from a study of early stage breast cancer tumors. Study information: ER+/PR+/HER2- status applied to about 75% of the 16 invasive breast tumors. Whole-study results and caveats: Most shared enriched TCRB sequences were commonly generated ones.

The assay was immunoSEQ multiplex PCR, and TCRdb's table has in-frame clones only and misses some. The sample shows about 5,000 clones, around 60% of them seen only once. This receptor was taken from a person aged 45-60 years with breast cancer. The rearrangement links TRBV10-3 to TRBJ2-3, with TRBD2 identical over 10 bases. The sample comprised breast tumor tissue. The CDR3: CAISPNPLAGLQYTQYF. CDR3 DNA: TGTGCCATCAGTCCCAACCCACTAGCGGGGCTACAATATACGCAGTATTTT.